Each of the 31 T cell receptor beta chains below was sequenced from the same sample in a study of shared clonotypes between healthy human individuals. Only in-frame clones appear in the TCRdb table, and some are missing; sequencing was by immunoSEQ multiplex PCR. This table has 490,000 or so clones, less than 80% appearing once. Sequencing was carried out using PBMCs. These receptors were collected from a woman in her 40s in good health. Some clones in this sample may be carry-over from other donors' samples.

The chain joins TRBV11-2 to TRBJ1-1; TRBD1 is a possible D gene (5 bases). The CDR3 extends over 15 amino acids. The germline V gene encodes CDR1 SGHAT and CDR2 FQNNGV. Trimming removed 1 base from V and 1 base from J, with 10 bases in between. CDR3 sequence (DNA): TGTGCCAGCAGCTTAGGCCGGGGGACGAACACTGAAGCTTTCTTT. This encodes CASSLGRGTNTEAFF. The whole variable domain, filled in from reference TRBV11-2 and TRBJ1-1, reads EAGVAQSPRYKIIEKRQSVAFWCNPISGHATLYWYQQILGQGPKLLIQFQNNGVVDDSQLPKDRFSAERLKGVDSTLKIQPAKLEDSAVYLCASSLGRGTNTEAFFGQGTRLTVV.

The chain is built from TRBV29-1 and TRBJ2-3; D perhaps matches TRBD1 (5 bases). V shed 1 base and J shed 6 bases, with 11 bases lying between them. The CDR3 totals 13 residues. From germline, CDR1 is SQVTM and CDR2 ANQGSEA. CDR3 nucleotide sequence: TGCAGCGTTGAAGTAGGGGCTTGGGATACGCAGTATTTT. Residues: CSVEVGAWDTQYF.

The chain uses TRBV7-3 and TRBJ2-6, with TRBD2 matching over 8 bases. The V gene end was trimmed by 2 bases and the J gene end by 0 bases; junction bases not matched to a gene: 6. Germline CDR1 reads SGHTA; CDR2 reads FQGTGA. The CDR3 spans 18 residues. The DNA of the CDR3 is TGTGCCAGCAGCTTAGGAGTAGCGGGAACCTCTGGGGCCAACGTCCTGACTTTC. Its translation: CASSLGVAGTSGANVLTF.

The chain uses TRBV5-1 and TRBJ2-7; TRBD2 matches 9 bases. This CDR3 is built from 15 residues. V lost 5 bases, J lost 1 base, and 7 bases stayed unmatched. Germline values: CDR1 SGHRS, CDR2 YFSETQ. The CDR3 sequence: CASRGVAGESYEQYF. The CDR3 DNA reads TGCGCCAGCAGAGGGGTAGCGGGGGAGTCCTACGAGCAGTACTTC.

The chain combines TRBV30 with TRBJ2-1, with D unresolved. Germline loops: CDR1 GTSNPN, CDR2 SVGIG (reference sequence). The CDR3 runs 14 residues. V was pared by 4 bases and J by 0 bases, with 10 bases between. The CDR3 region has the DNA TGTGCCTGGACCTTATCGAGCTCCTACAATGAGCAGTTCTTC. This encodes CAWTLSSSYNEQFF.

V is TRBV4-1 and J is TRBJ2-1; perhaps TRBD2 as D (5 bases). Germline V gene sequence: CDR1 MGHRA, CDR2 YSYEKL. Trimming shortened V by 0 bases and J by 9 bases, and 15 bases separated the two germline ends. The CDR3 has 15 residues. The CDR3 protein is CASSQEPSGGSEQFF. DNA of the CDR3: TGCGCCAGCAGCCAAGAACCGTCGGGCGGGTCTGAGCAGTTCTTC.

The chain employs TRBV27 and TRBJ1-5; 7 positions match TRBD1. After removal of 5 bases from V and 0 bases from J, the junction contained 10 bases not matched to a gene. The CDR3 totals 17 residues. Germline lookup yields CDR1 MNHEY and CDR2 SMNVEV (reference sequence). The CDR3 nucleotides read TGTGCCAGCAGTCAGACAGGGAATGTTGATAGCAATCAGCCCCAGCATTTT. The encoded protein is CASSQTGNVDSNQPQHF.

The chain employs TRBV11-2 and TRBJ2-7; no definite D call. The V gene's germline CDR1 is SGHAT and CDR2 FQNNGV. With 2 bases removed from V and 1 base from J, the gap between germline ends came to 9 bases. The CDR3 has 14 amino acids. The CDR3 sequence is CASSLTAASYEQYF. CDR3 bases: TGTGCCAGCAGCTTAACCGCAGCATCCTACGAGCAGTACTTC.

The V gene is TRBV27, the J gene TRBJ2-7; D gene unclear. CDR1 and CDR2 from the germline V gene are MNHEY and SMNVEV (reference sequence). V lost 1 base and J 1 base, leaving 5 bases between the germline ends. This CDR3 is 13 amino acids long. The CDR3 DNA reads TGTGCCAGCAGTTTATATCGGTCCTACGAGCAGTACTTC. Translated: CASSLYRSYEQYF.

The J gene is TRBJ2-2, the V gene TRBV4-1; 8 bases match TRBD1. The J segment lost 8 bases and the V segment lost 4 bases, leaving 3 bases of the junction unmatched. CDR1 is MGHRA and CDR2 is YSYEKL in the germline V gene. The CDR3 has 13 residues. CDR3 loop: CASSPRGRGELFF. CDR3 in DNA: TGCGCCAGCAGCCCCAGGGGGCGGGGGGAGCTGTTTTTT.

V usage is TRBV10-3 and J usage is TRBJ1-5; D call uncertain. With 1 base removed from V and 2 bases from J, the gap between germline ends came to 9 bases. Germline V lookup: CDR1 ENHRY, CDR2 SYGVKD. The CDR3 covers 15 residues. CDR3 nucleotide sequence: TGTGCCATCAGTGAGTACGGGGTAGGCAATCAGCCCCAGCATTTT. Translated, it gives CAISEYGVGNQPQHF.

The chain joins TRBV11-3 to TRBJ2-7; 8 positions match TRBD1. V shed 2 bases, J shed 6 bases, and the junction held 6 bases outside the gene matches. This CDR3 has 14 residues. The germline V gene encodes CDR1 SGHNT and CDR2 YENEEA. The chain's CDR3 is CASSLTSGQGEQYF. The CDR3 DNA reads TGTGCCAGCAGCTTAACGTCCGGACAGGGCGAGCAGTACTTC.

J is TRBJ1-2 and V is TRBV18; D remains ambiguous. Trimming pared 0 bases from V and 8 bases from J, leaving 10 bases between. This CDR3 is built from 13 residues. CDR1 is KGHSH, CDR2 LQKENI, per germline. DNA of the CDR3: TGTGCCAGCTCACCACCGGCCTCGGAGGGCTACACCTTC. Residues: CASSPPASEGYTF.

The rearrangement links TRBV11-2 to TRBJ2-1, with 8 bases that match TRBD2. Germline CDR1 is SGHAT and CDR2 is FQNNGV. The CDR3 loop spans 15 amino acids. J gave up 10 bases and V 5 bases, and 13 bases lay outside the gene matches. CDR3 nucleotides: TGTGCCAGCAGCCTAGGGCTAGCGGGCCCACCCGAGCAGTTCTTC. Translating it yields CASSLGLAGPPEQFF.

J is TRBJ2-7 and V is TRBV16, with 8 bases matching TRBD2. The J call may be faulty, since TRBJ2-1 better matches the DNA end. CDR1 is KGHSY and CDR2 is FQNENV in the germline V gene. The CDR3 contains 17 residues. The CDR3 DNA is TGTGCCAGCAGCCCCAGGGGCGGGAGGAGCTCCTACAATGAGCAGTTCTTC. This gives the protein CASSPRGGRSSYNEQFF.

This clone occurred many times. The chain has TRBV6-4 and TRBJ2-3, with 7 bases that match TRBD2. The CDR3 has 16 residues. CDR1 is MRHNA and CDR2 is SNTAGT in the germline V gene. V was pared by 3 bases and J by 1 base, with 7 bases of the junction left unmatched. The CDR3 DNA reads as TGTGCCAGCAGTGAAAAAGGTACTAGCGGCACAGATACGCAGTATTTT. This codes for CASSEKGTSGTDTQYF.

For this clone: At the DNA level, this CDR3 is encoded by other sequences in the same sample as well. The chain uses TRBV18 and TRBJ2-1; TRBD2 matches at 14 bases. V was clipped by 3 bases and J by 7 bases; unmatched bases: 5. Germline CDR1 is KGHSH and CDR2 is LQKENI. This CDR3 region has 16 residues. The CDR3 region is CASSPPGLAGVNEQFF. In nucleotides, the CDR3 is TGTGCCAGCTCACCCCCGGGACTAGCGGGAGTAAATGAGCAGTTCTTC. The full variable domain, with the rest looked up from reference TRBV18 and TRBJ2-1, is NAGVMQNPRHLVRRRGQEARLRCSPMKGHSHVYWYRQLPEEGLKFMVYLQKENIIDESGMPKERFSAEFPKEGPSILRIQQVVRGDSAAYFCASSPPGLAGVNEQFFGPGTRLTVL.

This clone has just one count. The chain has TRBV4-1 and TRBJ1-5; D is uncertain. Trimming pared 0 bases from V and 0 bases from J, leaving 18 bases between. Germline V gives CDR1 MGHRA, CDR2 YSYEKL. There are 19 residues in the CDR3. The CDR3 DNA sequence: TGCGCCAGCAGCCAAGATCGGTCCCCTTGGCAGGTTAGCAATCAGCCCCAGCATTTT. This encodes CASSQDRSPWQVSNQPQHF.

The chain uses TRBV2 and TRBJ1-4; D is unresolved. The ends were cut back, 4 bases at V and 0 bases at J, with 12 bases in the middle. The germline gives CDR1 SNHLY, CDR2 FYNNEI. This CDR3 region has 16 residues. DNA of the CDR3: TGTGCCAGCAGTGTTTCACCTCGGGCAACTAATGAAAAACTGTTTTTT. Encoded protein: CASSVSPRATNEKLFF.

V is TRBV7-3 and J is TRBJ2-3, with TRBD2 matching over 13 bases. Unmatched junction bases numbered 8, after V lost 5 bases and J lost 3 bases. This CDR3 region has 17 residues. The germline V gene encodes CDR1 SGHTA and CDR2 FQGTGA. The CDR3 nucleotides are TGTGCCAGCAGCCGAGCTACTAGCGGGAGGGGTACAGATACGCAGTATTTT. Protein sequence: CASSRATSGRGTDTQYF.

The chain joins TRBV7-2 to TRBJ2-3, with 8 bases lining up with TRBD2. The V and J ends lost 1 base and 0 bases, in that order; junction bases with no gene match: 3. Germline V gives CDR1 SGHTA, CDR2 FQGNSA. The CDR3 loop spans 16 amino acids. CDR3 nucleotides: TGTGCCAGCAGCTTAGTTAGCGGGGTTAGCACAGATACGCAGTATTTT. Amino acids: CASSLVSGVSTDTQYF.

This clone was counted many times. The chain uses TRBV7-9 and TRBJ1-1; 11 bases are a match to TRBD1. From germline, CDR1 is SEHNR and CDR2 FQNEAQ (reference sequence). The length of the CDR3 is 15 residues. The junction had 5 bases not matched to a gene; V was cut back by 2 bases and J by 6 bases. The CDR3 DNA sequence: TGTGCCAGCAGCTTATTCGGGACAGGGGGTTCTGAAGCTTTCTTT. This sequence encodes CASSLFGTGGSEAFF.

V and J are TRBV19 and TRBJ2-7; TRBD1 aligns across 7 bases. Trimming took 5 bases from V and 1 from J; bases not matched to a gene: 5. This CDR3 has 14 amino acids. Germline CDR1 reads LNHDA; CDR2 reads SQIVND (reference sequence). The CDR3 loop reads CASSLGGQSYEQYF. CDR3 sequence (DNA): TGTGCCAGTAGTCTTGGGGGACAGTCCTACGAGCAGTACTTC.

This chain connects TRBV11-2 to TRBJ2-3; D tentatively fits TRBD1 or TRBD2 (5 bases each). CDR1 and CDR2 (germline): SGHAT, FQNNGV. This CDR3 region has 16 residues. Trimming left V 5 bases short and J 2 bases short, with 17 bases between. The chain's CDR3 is CASSQRLWDDTDTQYF. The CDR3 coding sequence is TGTGCCAGCAGCCAGCGTTTATGGGACGACACAGATACGCAGTATTTT.

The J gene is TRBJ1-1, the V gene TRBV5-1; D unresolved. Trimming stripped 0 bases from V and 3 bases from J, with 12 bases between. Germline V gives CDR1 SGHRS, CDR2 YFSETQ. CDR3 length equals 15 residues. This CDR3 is CASSLGPRVDTEAFF. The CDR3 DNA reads TGCGCCAGCAGCTTGGGTCCCCGGGTGGACACTGAAGCTTTCTTT.

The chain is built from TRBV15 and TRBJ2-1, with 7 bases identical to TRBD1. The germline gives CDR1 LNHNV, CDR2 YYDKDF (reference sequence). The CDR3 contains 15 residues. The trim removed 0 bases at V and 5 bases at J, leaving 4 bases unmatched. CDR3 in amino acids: CATSRDVGTDNEQFF. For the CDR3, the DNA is TGTGCCACCAGCAGAGATGTGGGGACAGACAATGAGCAGTTCTTC.

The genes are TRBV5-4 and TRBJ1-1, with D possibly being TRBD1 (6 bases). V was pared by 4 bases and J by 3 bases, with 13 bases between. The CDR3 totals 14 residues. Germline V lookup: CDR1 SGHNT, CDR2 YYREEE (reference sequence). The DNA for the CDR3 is TGTGCCAGCAGCAGAACAGGGTCCGACACTGAAGCTTTCTTT. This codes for CASSRTGSDTEAFF.

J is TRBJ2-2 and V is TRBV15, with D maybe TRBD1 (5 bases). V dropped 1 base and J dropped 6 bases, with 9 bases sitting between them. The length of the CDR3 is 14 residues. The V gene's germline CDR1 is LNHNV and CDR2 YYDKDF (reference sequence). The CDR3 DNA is TGTGCCACCAGCAGAGGGGGCGAAGCCGGGGAGCTGTTTTTT. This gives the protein CATSRGGEAGELFF.

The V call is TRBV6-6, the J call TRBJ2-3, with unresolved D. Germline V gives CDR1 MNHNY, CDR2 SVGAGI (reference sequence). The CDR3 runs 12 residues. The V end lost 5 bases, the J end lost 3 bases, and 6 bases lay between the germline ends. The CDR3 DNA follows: TGTGCCAGCAGTCATGGGACAGATACGCAGTATTTT. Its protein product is CASSHGTDTQYF.

The CDR3 bases are TGCAGCGTTCTTAAGTTGCGCCAGACTACCTACGAGCAGTACTTC. Protein product: CSVLKLRQTTYEQYF. V gene TRBV29-1 combines with J gene TRBJ2-7, with D possibly being TRBD2 (5 bases). Germline V gene data show CDR1 as SQVTM and CDR2 as ANQGSEA. The CDR3 loop spans 15 amino acids. V lost 5 bases and J lost 2, with 19 bases in between.

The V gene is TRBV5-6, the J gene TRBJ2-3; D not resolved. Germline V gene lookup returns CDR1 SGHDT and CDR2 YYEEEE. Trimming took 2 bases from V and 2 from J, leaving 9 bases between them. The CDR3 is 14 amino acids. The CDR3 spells CASSFDRITDTQYF. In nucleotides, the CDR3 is TGTGCCAGCAGCTTTGACCGAATCACAGATACGCAGTATTTT.